This T cell receptor (beta chain) derives from a study of blood T cell repertoires in COVID-19. Study-level background: Both acute and convalescent COVID-19 samples were obtained from the United States, Italy and Spain.

CDR1 and CDR2 (germline): SGHTA, FQGNSA. V shed 5 bases and J shed 5 bases, with 19 bases lying between them. The CDR3 is made up of 16 amino acids. Profiling relied on immunoSEQ multiplex PCR, and the TCRdb table lists in-frame clones only, not all of them. The sample has about 38,000 clones, about 87% seen once. V and J are TRBV7-2 and TRBJ2-1; possibly TRBD2 for D (6 bases). The clonotype was recovered from a human donor in a cohort sampled during active COVID-19. Sequencing was done on a sample of peripheral blood. The CDR3 DNA reads as TGTGCCAGCAGCACCTTTAGGATGAGGACTAACAATGAGCAGTTCTTC. It yields the protein CASSTFRMRTNNEQFF. The full variable domain, with the rest looked up from reference TRBV7-2 and TRBJ2-1, is GAGVSQSPSNKVTEKGKDVELRCDPISGHTALYWYRQSLGQGLEFLIYFQGNSAPDKSGLPSDRFSAERTGGSVSTLTIQRTQQEDSAVYLCASSTFRMRTNNEQFFGPGTRLTVL.